The TCR beta chain under discussion was sequenced for a study of shared T cell receptors in the human thymus. The repertoire was sequenced with immunoSEQ multiplex PCR; TCRdb's copy has only in-frame clones and lacks some. The sample lists about 660,000 clones; about 87% were seen once. These records were also assigned to another study, of human thymus T cells. As that study records: Unrelated people showed highly overlapping thymic repertoires, related research reported.

The sequenced material came from thymocytes. The receptor comes from a boy less than two years old with a congenital heart defect.

The CDR3, as DNA: TGCGCCAGCAGCCCCTGGTTCGGACAGGGGGCTAGAAATTCACCCCTCCACTTT. Translated: CASSPWFGQGARNSPLHF. The rearrangement joins TRBV5-1 to TRBJ1-6; 11 bases map to TRBD1. The CDR3 totals 18 residues. CDR1 and CDR2 from the germline V gene are SGHRS and YFSETQ. V shed 4 bases and J 7 bases; nucleotides not matched to a gene: 13.